This T cell receptor beta chain was recovered during a study of blood T cell repertoires in COVID-19. The trim removed 6 bases at V and 7 bases at J, leaving 13 bases unmatched. This CDR3 is built from 15 residues. Germline CDR1 and CDR2: SGHTA and FQGNSA. The table came from immunoSEQ multiplex PCR; TCRdb's copy has only in-frame clones and leaves some out. The data show more than 40,000 clones, roughly 86% seen once. The chain employs TRBV7-2 and TRBJ2-5; 8 bases map to TRBD1. Sequencing input: peripheral blood. The origin of this receptor is a man between 60 and 70 years old with active or convalescent COVID-19. The CDR3 sequence: CASRPRTGTVGTQYF. The CDR3 DNA follows: TGTGCCAGCAGACCCCGGACAGGGACGGTGGGGACCCAGTACTTC.